This T cell receptor beta chain was profiled in a study of blood T cell repertoires in COVID-19. On the study more broadly: Italy, Spain and the United States were the sources of the convalescent and acute COVID-19 samples.

TCRdb's table, derived via immunoSEQ multiplex PCR, lists solely in-frame clones and lacks some. This table holds 47,000 or so clones, 82% found once. Sequences were obtained from peripheral blood. This clonotype was sampled from an older woman with acute or convalescent COVID-19.

The CDR3 DNA sequence: TGTGCCAGCTCACGGGACAGCGTTAAGGAAAAACTGTTTTTT. Amino acid sequence: CASSRDSVKEKLFF. V usage is TRBV6-5 and J usage is TRBJ1-4, with TRBD1 matching over 7 bases. Germline V gene lookup returns CDR1 MNHEY and CDR2 SVGAGI. V shed 8 bases and J 8 bases; nucleotides not matched to a gene: 11. The CDR3 runs to 14 residues.